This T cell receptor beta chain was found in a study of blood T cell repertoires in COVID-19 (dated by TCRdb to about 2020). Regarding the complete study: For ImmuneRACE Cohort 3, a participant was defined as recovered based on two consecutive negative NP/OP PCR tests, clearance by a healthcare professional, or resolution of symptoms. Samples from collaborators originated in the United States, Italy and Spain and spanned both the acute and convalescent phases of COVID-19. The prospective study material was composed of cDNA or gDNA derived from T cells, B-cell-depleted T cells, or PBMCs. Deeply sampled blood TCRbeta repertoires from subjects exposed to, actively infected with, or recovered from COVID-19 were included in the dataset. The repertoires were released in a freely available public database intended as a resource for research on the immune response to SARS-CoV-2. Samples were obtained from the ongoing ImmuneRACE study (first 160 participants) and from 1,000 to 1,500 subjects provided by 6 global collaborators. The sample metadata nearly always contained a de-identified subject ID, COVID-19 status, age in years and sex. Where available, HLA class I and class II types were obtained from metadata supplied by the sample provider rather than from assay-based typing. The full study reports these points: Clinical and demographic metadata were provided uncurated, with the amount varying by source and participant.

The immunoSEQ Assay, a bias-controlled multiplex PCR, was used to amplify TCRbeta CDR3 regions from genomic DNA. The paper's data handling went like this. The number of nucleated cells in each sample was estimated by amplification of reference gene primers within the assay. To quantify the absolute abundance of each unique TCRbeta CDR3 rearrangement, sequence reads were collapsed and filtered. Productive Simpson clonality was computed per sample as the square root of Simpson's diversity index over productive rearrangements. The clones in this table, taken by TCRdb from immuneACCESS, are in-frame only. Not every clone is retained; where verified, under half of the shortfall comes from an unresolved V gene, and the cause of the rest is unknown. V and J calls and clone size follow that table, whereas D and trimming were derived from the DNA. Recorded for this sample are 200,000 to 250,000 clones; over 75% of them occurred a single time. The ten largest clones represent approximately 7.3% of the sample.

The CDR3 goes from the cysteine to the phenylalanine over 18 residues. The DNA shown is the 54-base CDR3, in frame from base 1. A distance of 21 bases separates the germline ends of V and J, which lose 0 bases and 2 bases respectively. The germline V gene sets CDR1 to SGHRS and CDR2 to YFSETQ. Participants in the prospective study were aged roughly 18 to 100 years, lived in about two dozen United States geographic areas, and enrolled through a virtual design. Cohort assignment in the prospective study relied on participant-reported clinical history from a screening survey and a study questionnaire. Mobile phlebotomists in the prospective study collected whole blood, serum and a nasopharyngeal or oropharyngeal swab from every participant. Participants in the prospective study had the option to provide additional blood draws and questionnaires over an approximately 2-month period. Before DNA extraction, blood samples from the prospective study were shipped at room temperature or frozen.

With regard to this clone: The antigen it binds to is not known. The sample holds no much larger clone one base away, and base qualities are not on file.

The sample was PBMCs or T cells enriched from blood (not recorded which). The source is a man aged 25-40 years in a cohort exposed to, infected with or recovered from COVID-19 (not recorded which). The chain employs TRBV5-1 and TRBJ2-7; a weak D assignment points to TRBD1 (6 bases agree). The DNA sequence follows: TGCGCCAGCAGCTTGGGAGGGACAAGACGAGTGGTTACCTACGAGCAGTACTTC. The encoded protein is CASSLGGTRRVVTYEQYF.